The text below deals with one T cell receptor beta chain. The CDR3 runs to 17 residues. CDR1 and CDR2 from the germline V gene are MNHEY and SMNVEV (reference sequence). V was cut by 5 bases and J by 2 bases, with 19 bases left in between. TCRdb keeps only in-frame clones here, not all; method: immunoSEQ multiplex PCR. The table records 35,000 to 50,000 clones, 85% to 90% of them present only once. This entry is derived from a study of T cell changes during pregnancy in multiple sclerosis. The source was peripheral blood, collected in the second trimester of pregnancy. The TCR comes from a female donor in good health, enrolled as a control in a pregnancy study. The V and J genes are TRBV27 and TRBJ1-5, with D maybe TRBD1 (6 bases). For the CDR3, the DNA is TGTGCCAGCAGTCAACTGCGGGGGACATCGGGCAATCAGCCCCAGCATTTT. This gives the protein CASSQLRGTSGNQPQHF.